This TCR beta chain was captured by sequencing in a study of radiation and T cells in renal cell carcinoma. Profiled with immunoSEQ multiplex PCR; TCRdb holds only in-frame clones, not every one. The sample consists of over 25,000 clones, over 70% of them appearing once. Regarding the study as a whole: Pretreatment tumor biopsies were lacking, so baseline clonotypes are unknown.

On this clone itself: The antigen remains unidentified.

Time point indicated: blood 4 weeks post-SBRT, at nephrectomy. As to treatment: 15 Gy SBRT to primary tumor, nephrectomy 4 weeks later. Nephrectomy followed 15 Gy stereotactic body radiation by 4 weeks. The patient's renal cell carcinoma had clear cell pathology. From germline, CDR1 is DFQATT and CDR2 SNEGSKA (reference sequence). V lost 6 bases to trimming and J lost 6 bases; unmatched junction nucleotides: 3. This CDR3 region has 11 residues. The V call is TRBV20-1, the J call TRBJ2-7; TRBD1 aligns across 9 bases. The sample was blood, taken from a patient whose treatment included radiotherapy and nephrectomy. The receptor was isolated from a man between 60 and 75 years old with renal cell carcinoma. Written as DNA, the CDR3 is TGCAGTGCGGGGACAGGGATCGAGCAGTACTTC. It is translated as CSAGTGIEQYF.